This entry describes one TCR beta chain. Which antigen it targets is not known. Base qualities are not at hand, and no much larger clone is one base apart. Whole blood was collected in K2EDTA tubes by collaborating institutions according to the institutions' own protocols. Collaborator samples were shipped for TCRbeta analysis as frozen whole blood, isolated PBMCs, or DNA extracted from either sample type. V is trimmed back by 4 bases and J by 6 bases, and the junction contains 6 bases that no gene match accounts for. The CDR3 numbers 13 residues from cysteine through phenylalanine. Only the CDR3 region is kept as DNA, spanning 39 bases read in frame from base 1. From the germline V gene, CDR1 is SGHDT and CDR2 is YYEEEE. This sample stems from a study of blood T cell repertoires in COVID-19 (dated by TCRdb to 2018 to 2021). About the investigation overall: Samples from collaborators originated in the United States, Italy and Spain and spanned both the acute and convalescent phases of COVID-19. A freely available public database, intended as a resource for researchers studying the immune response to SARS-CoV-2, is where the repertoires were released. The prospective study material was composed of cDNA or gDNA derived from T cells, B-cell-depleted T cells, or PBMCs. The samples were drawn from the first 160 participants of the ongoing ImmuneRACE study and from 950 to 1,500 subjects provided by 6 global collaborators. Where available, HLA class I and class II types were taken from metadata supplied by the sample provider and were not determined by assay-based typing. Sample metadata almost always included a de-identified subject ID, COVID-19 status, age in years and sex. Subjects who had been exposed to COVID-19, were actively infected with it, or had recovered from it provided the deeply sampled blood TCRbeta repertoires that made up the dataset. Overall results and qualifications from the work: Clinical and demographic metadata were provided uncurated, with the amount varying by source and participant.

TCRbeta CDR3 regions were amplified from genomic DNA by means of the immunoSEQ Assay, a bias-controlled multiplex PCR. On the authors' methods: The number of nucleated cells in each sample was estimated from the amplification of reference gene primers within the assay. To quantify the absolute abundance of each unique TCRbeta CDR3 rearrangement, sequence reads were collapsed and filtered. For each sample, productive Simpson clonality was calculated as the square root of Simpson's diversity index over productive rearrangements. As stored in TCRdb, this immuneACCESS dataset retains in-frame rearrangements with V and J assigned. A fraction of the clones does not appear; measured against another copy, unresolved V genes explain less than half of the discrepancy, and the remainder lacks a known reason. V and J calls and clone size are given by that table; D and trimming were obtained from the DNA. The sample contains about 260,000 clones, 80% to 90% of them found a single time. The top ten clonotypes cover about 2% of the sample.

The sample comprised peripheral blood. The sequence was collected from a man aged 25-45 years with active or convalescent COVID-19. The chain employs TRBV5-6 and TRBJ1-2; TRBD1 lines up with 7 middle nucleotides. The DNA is TGTGCCAGCAGCCCGGACAGGATCCATGGCTACACCTTC. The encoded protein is CASSPDRIHGYTF.